Following are 17 T cell receptor beta chains from one sample sequenced in a study of blood T cell repertoires in COVID-19. Repertoires were generated with immunoSEQ multiplex PCR, while TCRdb's copy carries only in-frame clones and drops some. Among about 240,000 clones listed, roughly 86% were seen once. Sequences were obtained from peripheral blood. The source is a woman aged 25-40 years who had recovered from COVID-19.

In nucleotides, the CDR3 is TGTGCCAGCAGTGAAATGGCTTCCTACAATGAGCAGTTCTTC. Encoded protein: CASSEMASYNEQFF. This chain joins TRBV2 and TRBJ2-1; D is unresolved. This CDR3 comprises 14 residues. Looked up from germline, CDR1 is SNHLY and CDR2 is FYNNEI. With 2 bases removed from V and 1 base from J, the gap between germline ends came to 6 bases.

The chain is built from TRBV9 and TRBJ2-2; D not resolved. V shed 4 bases and J shed 3 bases, with 19 bases lying between them. The CDR3 runs to 17 residues. CDR1 and CDR2 from the germline V gene are SGDLS and YYNGEE. CDR3 DNA: TGTGCCAGCAGCCTAACGCACCGGGTGTTGTACACCGGGGAGCTGTTTTTT. Translated, it gives CASSLTHRVLYTGELFF.

J is TRBJ2-5 and V is TRBV29-1; a weak D match, TRBD1 (5 bases). The CDR3 totals 15 residues. V gave up 4 bases and J gave up 0 bases, with 15 bases separating them. Germline V CDR1 and CDR2: SQVTM, ANQGSEA. CDR3 sequence reads: CSVVGHQAYQETQYF. CDR3 DNA: TGCAGCGTTGTTGGACACCAGGCGTACCAAGAGACCCAGTACTTC. Full variable domain (missing parts from reference TRBV29-1 and TRBJ2-5): SAVISQKPSRDICQRGTSLTIQCQVDSQVTMMFWYRQQPGQSLTLIATANQGSEATYESGFVIDKFPISRPNLTFSTLTVSNMSPEDSSIYLCSVVGHQAYQETQYFGPGTRLLVL.

The chain links TRBV18 to TRBJ2-4, with TRBD1 identical over 7 bases. V was pared by 2 bases and J by 1 base, with 5 bases of the junction left unmatched. The CDR3 sequence is 16 residues long. Germline-derived CDR1 and CDR2 are KGHSH and LQKENI. CDR3 protein: CASSPEGAAAKNIQYF. The CDR3 nucleotides are TGTGCCAGCTCACCAGAGGGGGCTGCGGCCAAAAACATTCAGTACTTC.

This clone was seen only once. J is TRBJ2-2 and V is TRBV6-1, with a possible D match to TRBD2 (6 bases). This CDR3 has 13 residues. Germline lookup yields CDR1 MNHNS and CDR2 SASEGT. V was trimmed by 3 bases and J by 7 bases, leaving 9 bases between them. Here the CDR3 DNA reads TGTGCCAGCAGTGAGACAGCGGGCGGGGAGCTGTTTTTT. Protein sequence: CASSETAGGELFF.

This chain uses TRBV7-2 with TRBJ1-4; the D gene is possibly TRBD1 (5 bases). Trimming cost V 6 bases and J 6 bases, with 14 bases left between them. The germline gives CDR1 SGHTA, CDR2 FQGNSA. This CDR3 region has 14 residues. The DNA for the CDR3 is TGTGCCAGCAGGTTGTCCACAGGTTATGAAAAACTGTTTTTT. Its protein product is CASRLSTGYEKLFF.

This clone was recorded a few times. The genes are TRBV4-2 and TRBJ2-2; 7 positions match TRBD2. With V trimmed by 1 base and J by 0 bases, 5 bases remained unmatched. The germline V gene encodes CDR1 LGHNA and CDR2 YNFKEQ. There are 17 residues in the CDR3. The CDR3 spells CASSQASGAANTGELFF. In DNA, the CDR3 is TGTGCCAGCAGCCAAGCCAGCGGGGCTGCGAACACCGGGGAGCTGTTTTTT.

The chain recombines TRBV27 with TRBJ2-7, with D possibly matching TRBD1 (6 bases). The CDR3 loop spans 14 amino acids. CDR1 is MNHEY, CDR2 SMNVEV, per germline (reference sequence). V lost 3 bases to trimming and J lost 3 bases, with 12 bases between them. The CDR3 is CASSFRDTNYEQYF. The CDR3 DNA follows: TGTGCCAGCAGTTTCCGGGACACCAACTACGAGCAGTACTTC.

This chain's CDR3 is CASGPTGQDNTIYF. DNA for the CDR3: TGTGCTAGTGGCCCGACAGGCCAGGATAACACCATATATTTT. This chain uses TRBV12-5 with TRBJ1-3; perhaps TRBD1 as D (6 bases). Trimming removed 6 bases from V and 7 bases from J, with 16 bases in between. The CDR3 totals 14 residues. CDR1 is LGHNT, CDR2 FRNRAP, per germline.

This clone was seen only a few times. CDR3 DNA: TGTGCCAGCAGTTTGGGACAGCTTCTTTATGGCTACACCTTC. Its protein product is CASSLGQLLYGYTF. The chain combines TRBV28 with TRBJ1-2; 7 nucleotides match TRBD1. Germline V CDR1 and CDR2: MDHEN, SYDVKM. The CDR3 has 14 residues. V was pared by 3 bases and J by 5 bases, with 6 bases of the junction left unmatched.

V and J are TRBV18 and TRBJ1-5; TRBD1 matches 10 bases. J gave up 6 bases and V 2 bases, and 7 bases lay outside the gene matches. CDR1 is KGHSH and CDR2 is LQKENI in the germline V gene. The CDR3 totals 16 residues. The CDR3 region has the DNA TGTGCCAGCTCACCATCCAGACAGGGGGCTGGTCAGCCCCAGCATTTT. This codes for CASSPSRQGAGQPQHF. The variable domain in full, with the rest retrieved from reference TRBV18 and TRBJ1-5, is NAGVMQNPRHLVRRRGQEARLRCSPMKGHSHVYWYRQLPEEGLKFMVYLQKENIIDESGMPKERFSAEFPKEGPSILRIQQVVRGDSAAYFCASSPSRQGAGQPQHFGDGTRLSIL.

This clone was observed a single time. The chain uses TRBV9 and TRBJ1-1; D is ambiguous. V was cut by 0 bases and J by 3 bases, with 3 bases left in between. The CDR3 consists of 12 residues. Germline V lookup: CDR1 SGDLS, CDR2 YYNGEE. The CDR3, as DNA: TGTGCCAGCAGCGTAGCGGACACTGAAGCTTTCTTT. Its translation is CASSVADTEAFF.

CDR3 region: CSVRTGTSETQYF. The CDR3 bases are TGCAGCGTAAGGACCGGGACATCAGAGACCCAGTACTTC. The chain has TRBV29-1 and TRBJ2-5; a weak D match, TRBD1 (6 bases). This CDR3 has 13 amino acids. The V gene's germline CDR1 is SQVTM and CDR2 ANQGSEA. Between the trimmed V and J ends, which lost 6 bases and 4 bases, there was a span of 15 bases.

This clone has just a few counts. The chain has TRBV5-5 and TRBJ2-7, with TRBD1 matching 9 bases. Germline-derived CDR1 and CDR2 are SGHKS and YYEKEE (reference sequence). This CDR3 is built from 15 residues. V was clipped by 4 bases and J by 3 bases; unmatched bases: 8. The CDR3 reads CASSGDRGSHYEQYF. CDR3 coding DNA: TGTGCCAGCAGCGGTGACAGGGGGAGTCACTACGAGCAGTACTTC.

The chain couples TRBV11-2 to TRBJ1-6; possible D gene TRBD1, 5 bases. This CDR3 has 15 amino acids. Germline loops: CDR1 SGHAT, CDR2 FQNNGV. V dropped 1 base and J dropped 7 bases, with 11 bases sitting between them. DNA of the CDR3: TGTGCCAGCAGCTTAGGTGTTTCAGGGAATTCACCCCTCCACTTT. Encoded protein: CASSLGVSGNSPLHF.

V and J are TRBV5-1 and TRBJ2-3; TRBD2 aligns across 9 bases. The CDR3 is made up of 16 amino acids. Trimming cost V 4 bases and J 1 base; bases outside gene matches: 7. Germline CDR1 is SGHRS and CDR2 is YFSETQ. CDR3 sequence (DNA): TGCGCCAGCAGCCCAGCCCCTAGCGGGGGCACAGATACGCAGTATTTT. Residues: CASSPAPSGGTDTQYF.

This rearrangement joins TRBV9 to TRBJ2-7, with D unclear. This CDR3 has 13 amino acids. Germline V CDR1 and CDR2: SGDLS, YYNGEE. V lost 3 bases and J lost 3, with 10 bases in between. The CDR3 is CASSASENYEQYF. Here the CDR3 DNA reads TGTGCCAGCAGCGCCTCGGAGAACTACGAGCAGTACTTC.